The rows below give T cell receptor beta chains drawn from one sample of a study of T cell responses to AZD1222 COVID-19 vaccine. TCRdb's copy holds only in-frame clones and misses some; the assay was immunoSEQ multiplex PCR. The repertoire has around 150,000 clones, about 92% of them found once; the top ten carry 5% to 6.5%. The sample consisted of peripheral blood, taken 28 days after the second AZD1222 dose. These TCRs come from an adult who received the AZD1222 COVID-19 vaccine. CDR3s include the opening cysteine and the closing phenylalanine or tryptophan. Each record gives: CDR3 DNA, CDR3 protein, CDR3 length, D gene, J gene, clone size, V gene. The D gene is left open where the match is weak. Only part of the rows carry a size: once, few, many, or a class if the clone is expanded.

TGTGCCTGGAGTCCGTGGGGCGCGGGCAATCAGCCCCAGCATTTT | CAWSPWGAGNQPQHF | 15 | - | TRBJ1-5 | - | TRBV30
TGTGCCAGCAGCCCCGATGGGGACAGACATGGCTACACCTTC | CASSPDGDRHGYTF | 14 | TRBD1 | TRBJ1-2 | - | TRBV7-9
TGTGCCAGCCGAATCCAGGTTAGGAGCTTCGAGCAGTACTTC | CASRIQVRSFEQYF | 14 | - | TRBJ2-7 | - | TRBV6-5
TGCGCCAGCAGCCAAGATCAGAGCGGGAGGGCCGGTGAGCAGTTCTTC | CASSQDQSGRAGEQFF | 16 | TRBD2 | TRBJ2-1 | - | TRBV4-1
TGTGCCAGCAGTTCCCCCTTCAGGGCCTCTGGGGCCAACGTCCTGACTTTC | CASSSPFRASGANVLTF | 17 | - | TRBJ2-6 | - | TRBV28
TGCAGCGTGGGGGGGGAAGGAAACACCATATATTTT | CSVGGEGNTIYF | 12 | - | TRBJ1-3 | - | TRBV29-1
TGTGCCAGCAGGGACCGGATTCAGCCCCAGCATTTT | CASRDRIQPQHF | 12 | - | TRBJ1-5 | - | TRBV12-3/TRBV12-4
TGTGCCACCAGTGATTTGCCGACAGGGGGTAACTCAGATACGCAGTATTTT | CATSDLPTGGNSDTQYF | 17 | TRBD1 | TRBJ2-3 | - | TRBV24-1
TGTGCCATCAACACCCCAGGACGAGGGATGGATTCACCCCTCCACTTT | CAINTPGRGMDSPLHF | 16 | - | TRBJ1-6 | - | TRBV7-2
TGTGCTAGTGGTTATACAATCACCCCCACTAGCGTGCGGAATGAGCAGTTCTTC | CASGYTITPTSVRNEQFF | 18 | TRBD2 | TRBJ2-1 | once | TRBV12-5
TGCAGCGTTGAAAGATCTAGCGGGGGCCTCGGATGGCAGTTCTTC | CSVERSSGGLGWQFF | 15 | TRBD2 | TRBJ2-1 | - | TRBV29-1
TGTGCCAGCAGCAAGGAGGGAGGGGGGATAACCTACGAGCAGTACTTC | CASSKEGGGITYEQYF | 16 | - | TRBJ2-7 | - | TRBV21-1
TGTGCCAGCTCACTGGCGGACGGAGGAGCTTTCTTT | CASSLADGGAFF | 12 | - | TRBJ1-1 | once | TRBV18
TGTGCCAGCAGCGTACAGGGGGCGGGTGAGCAGTACTTC | CASSVQGAGEQYF | 13 | TRBD1 | TRBJ2-7 | - | TRBV9
TGTGCCAGCAGCCCCTCCCCCAGGGGATCTAGCAATCAGCCCCAGCATTTT | CASSPSPRGSSNQPQHF | 17 | - | TRBJ1-5 | - | TRBV4-2
TGTGCCAGCAAGGAGCGGGAGGGCCCGATCACCGGGGAGCTGTTTTTT | CASKEREGPITGELFF | 16 | TRBD2 | TRBJ2-2 | - | TRBV2
TGTGCCAGCTCACCCAGGGACCTCCTGGGGACTGAAGCTTTCTTT | CASSPRDLLGTEAFF | 15 | - | TRBJ1-1 | - | TRBV18
TGTGCCAGCAGTCCCCAGAGCCAGGATAATGGCTACACCTTC | CASSPQSQDNGYTF | 14 | - | TRBJ1-2 | - | TRBV27
TGTGCCAGCAGAATAGGACAGTCGAACTATGGCTACACCTTC | CASRIGQSNYGYTF | 14 | - | TRBJ1-2 | - | TRBV28
TGTGCCAGCAGCTTCGGTGGAGCCCGCCCCACTGAAGCTTTCTTT | CASSFGGARPTEAFF | 15 | - | TRBJ1-1 | - | TRBV7-2
TGTGCCAGCAGTTACTCGAAGACTGCTAATACGCAGTATTTT | CASSYSKTANTQYF | 14 | - | TRBJ2-3 | - | TRBV6-6
TGCAGCGTCGCTAGCGGGGGCGGCACAGATACGCAGTATTTT | CSVASGGGTDTQYF | 14 | TRBD2 | TRBJ2-3 | - | TRBV29-1
TGCAGTGCTCCCTCGGGTGGCTACACCTTC | CSAPSGGYTF | 10 | - | TRBJ1-2 | - | TRBV20-1
TGTGCCAGCAGCCCGCCGGGACGGACCCACGAGCAGTACTTC | CASSPPGRTHEQYF | 14 | - | TRBJ2-7 | - | TRBV5-6
TGTGCCACCAGTGACTCGACAGGGTATAGCAATCAGCCCCAGCATTTT | CATSDSTGYSNQPQHF | 16 | TRBD1 | TRBJ1-5 | - | TRBV24-1
TGTGCCAGCAGCTGGACAGGGACGAATTCACCCCTCCACTTT | CASSWTGTNSPLHF | 14 | TRBD1 | TRBJ1-6 | - | TRBV5-6
TGTGCCAGCAGTTCAGGGACACAGTACTACGAGCAGTACTTC | CASSSGTQYYEQYF | 14 | - | TRBJ2-7 | - | TRBV28